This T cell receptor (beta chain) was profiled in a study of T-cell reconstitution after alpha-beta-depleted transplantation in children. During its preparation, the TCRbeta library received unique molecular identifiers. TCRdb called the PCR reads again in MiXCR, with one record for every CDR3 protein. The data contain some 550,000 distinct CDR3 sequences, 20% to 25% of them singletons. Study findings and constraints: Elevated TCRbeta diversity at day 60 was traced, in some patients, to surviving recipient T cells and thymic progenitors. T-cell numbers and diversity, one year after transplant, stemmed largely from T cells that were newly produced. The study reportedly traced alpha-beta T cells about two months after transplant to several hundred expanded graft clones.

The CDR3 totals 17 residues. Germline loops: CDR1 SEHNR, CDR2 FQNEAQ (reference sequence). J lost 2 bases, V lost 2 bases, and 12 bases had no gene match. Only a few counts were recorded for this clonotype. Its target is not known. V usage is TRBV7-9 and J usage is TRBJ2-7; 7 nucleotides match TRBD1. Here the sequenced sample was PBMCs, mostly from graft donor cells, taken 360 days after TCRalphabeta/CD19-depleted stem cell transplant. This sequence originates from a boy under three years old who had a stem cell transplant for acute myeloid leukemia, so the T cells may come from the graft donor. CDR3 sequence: CASSLSSQRDRTYEQYF. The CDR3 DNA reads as TGTGCCAGCAGCTTATCCTCCCAACGGGACAGAACCTACGAGCAGTACTTC.